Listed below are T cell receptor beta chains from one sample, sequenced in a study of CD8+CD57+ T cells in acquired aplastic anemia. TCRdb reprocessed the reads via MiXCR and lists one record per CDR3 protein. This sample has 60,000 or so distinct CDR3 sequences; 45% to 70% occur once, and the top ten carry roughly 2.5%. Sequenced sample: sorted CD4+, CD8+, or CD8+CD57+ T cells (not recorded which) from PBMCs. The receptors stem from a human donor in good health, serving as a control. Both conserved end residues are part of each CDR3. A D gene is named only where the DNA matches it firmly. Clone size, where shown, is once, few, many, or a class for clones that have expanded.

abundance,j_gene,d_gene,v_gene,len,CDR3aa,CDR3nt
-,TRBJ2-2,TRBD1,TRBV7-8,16,CASSLAGTGGTGELFF,TGTGCCAGCAGCTTGGCCGGGACAGGAGGTACCGGGGAGCTGTTTTTT
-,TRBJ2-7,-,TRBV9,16,CASSRARGTHGDEQYF,TGTGCCAGCAGCCGAGCACGTGGGACTCATGGGGACGAGCAGTACTTC
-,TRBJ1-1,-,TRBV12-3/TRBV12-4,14,CASKGRERNTEAFF,TGTGCCAGCAAAGGACGGGAGAGGAACACTGAAGCTTTCTTT
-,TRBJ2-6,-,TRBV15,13,CATREVGANVLTF,TGTGCCACCAGAGAGGTTGGGGCCAACGTCCTGACTTTC
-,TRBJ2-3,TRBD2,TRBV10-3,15,CAISGSGGASDTQYF,TGTGCCATTTCGGGTAGCGGGGGGGCCTCAGATACGCAGTATTTT
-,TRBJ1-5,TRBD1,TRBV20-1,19,CSAITGELQRGSNDQPQHF,TGCAGTGCTATTACAGGGGAGCTACAAAGGGGATCTAATGATCAGCCCCAGCATTTT
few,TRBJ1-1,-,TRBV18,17,CASSRALAPWEDTEAFF,TGTGCCAGCTCACGTGCCCTCGCCCCGTGGGAAGACACTGAAGCTTTCTTT
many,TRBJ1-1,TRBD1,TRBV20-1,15,CSATRDSLMNTEAFF,TGCAGTGCGACCCGGGACAGTCTAATGAACACTGAAGCTTTCTTT
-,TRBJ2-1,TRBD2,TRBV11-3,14,CASSIAGDPNEQFF,TGTGCCAGCAGTATAGCGGGAGATCCCAATGAGCAGTTCTTC
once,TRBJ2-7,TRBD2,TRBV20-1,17,CSAIGTSGRASPYEQYF,TGCAGTGCCATCGGGACTAGCGGGAGGGCCTCTCCCTACGAGCAGTACTTC
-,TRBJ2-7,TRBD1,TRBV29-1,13,CSAMTGDAYEQYF,TGCAGCGCCATGACAGGGGATGCCTACGAGCAGTACTTC
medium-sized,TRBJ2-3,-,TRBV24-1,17,CATSDRRRSGSTDTQYF,TGTGCCACCAGTGACCGGCGGAGGAGCGGGAGCACAGATACGCAGTATTTT
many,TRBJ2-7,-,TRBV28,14,CATQGLLSSYEQYF,TGTGCCACACAGGGACTCCTTAGCTCCTACGAGCAGTACTTC
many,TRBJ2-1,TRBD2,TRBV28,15,CATTPSGRAAPEQFF,TGTGCCACTACTCCTAGCGGGAGGGCGGCCCCTGAGCAGTTCTTC